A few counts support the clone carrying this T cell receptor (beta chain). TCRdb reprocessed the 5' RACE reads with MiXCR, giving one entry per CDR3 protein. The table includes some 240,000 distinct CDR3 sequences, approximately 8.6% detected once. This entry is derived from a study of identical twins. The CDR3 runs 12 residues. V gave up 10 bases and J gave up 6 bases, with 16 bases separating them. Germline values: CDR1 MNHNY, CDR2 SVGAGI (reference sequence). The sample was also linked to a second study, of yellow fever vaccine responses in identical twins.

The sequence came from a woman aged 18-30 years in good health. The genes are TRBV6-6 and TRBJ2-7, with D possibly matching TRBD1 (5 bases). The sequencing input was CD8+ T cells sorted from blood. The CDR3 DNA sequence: TGTGCCACCCTGAAGGGCCAGGGCGAGCAGTACTTC. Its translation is CATLKGQGEQYF.